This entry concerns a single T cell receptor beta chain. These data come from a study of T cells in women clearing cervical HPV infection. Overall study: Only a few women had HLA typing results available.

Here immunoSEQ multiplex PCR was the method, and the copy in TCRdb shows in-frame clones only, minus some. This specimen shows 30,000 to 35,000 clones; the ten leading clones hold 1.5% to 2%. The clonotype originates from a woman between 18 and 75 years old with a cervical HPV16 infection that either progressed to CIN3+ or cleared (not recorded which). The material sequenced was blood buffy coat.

The CDR3: CASSETGFSYEQYF. The CDR3 bases that were read are TGTGCCAGCAGTGAAACGGGGTTCTCCTACGAG. The rearrangement uses TRBV2 and TRBJ2-7, with a tentative D call TRBD2 (5 bases). The CDR3 is cut off 3 residues early in the read; its end comes from the germline J gene. Germline V CDR1 and CDR2: SNHLY, FYNNEI. This CDR3 region has 14 residues. Trimming removed 2 bases from V and 0 bases from J, with 8 bases in between.